The clone carrying this TCR beta chain was picked up a small number of times. Its antigen is not identified. The data derive from a study of beta chain features in type 1 diabetes. Study-wide points: A possible short-template PCR bias applies equally to patients and controls.

Of the isolated RNA, all was reverse transcribed, and so the sequenced material was expressed TCRB transcripts. Naive, central memory and regulatory T cell samples produced a mean of about 3.5 million reads. Some clones are missing from TCRdb's copy, which holds only in-frame ones; the method was immunoSEQ multiplex PCR. The sample has about 260,000 clones, 68% seen once. Germline loops: CDR1 LGHNA, CDR2 YNFKEQ. This CDR3 is built from 17 residues. V lost 0 bases, J lost 0 bases, and 8 bases stayed unmatched. Material for sequencing was naive CD4+ T cells from blood. The receptor comes from a man aged 30 to 39 in good health. The chain carries TRBV4-2 and TRBJ2-7; 7 positions match TRBD2. This CDR3 reads CASSQDVGAGSSYEQYF. CDR3 coding DNA: TGTGCCAGCAGCCAAGATGTTGGAGCGGGGAGCTCCTACGAGCAGTACTTC.